Following are 2 T cell receptor beta chains from one sample sequenced in a study of T cell responses to AZD1222 COVID-19 vaccine. Measured with immunoSEQ multiplex PCR; TCRdb has only the in-frame clones, and not every one. The table shows roughly 110,000 clones, with about 83% occurring only once. Source: peripheral blood, taken on day 0 of AZD1222 vaccination. The source of these receptors is an adult in good health.

The rearrangement joins TRBV7-3 to TRBJ1-6, with 8 bases lining up with TRBD1. CDR3 size: 14 residues. The germline gives CDR1 SGHTA, CDR2 FQGTGA. With V trimmed by 5 bases and J by 7 bases, 4 bases remained unmatched. CDR3 nucleotides: TGTGCCAGCAGCCAAGACAGGGGAAATTCACCCCTCCACTTT. As protein: CASSQDRGNSPLHF.

This clone has more than one count but fewer than ten. The chain carries TRBV3-1 (or the pseudogene TRBV3-2) and TRBJ1-5, with TRBD1 matching 9 bases. J lost 5 bases, V lost 3 bases, and 5 bases had no gene match. The length of the CDR3 is 15 residues. CDR1 is LGHDT and CDR2 is YNNKEL in the germline V gene (reference sequence). CDR3 residues: CASSHPGQGYQPQHF. CDR3 sequence (DNA): TGTGCCAGCAGCCACCCGGGACAGGGTTATCAGCCCCAGCATTTT.